The 27 T cell receptor beta chains reported below all come from one sample, sequenced in a study of human T cells and chemical hapten exposure. TCRdb reprocessed the RACE reads via MiXCR and lists one record per CDR3 protein. The sample yields 350,000 to 400,000 distinct CDR3 sequences, around 6% seen once. Documented time point: patch test 2, 6 weeks after DPC sensitization. The sample's treatment: therapeutic diphenylcyclopropenone sensitization with weekly scalp DPC. Sequences were derived from whole blood, sampled in connection with sensitization to the hapten diphenylcyclopropenone (DPC). The receptors here all came from a woman under 30 with alopecia areata. Some clones in this sample may be carry-over from other donors' samples.

The chain has TRBV2 and TRBJ1-6, with D perhaps TRBD1 (6 bases). CDR3 length: 15 residues. V gave up 8 bases and J gave up 7 bases, with 18 bases separating them. Germline assignment: CDR1 SNHLY and CDR2 FYNNEI. CDR3 coding DNA: TGTGCCAGCGGCGGTCCGACAGGCGGAAATTCACCCCTCCACTTT. Amino acid sequence: CASGGPTGGNSPLHF.

In its sample, this clonotype was seen many times. The chain joins TRBV14 to TRBJ1-2; 7 nucleotides agree with TRBD1. The V and J ends lost 5 bases and 2 bases, in that order; junction bases with no gene match: 2. Germline CDR1 and CDR2: SGHDN and FVKESK. The CDR3 runs to 13 residues. This CDR3 is CASSWDRNYGYTF. Written as DNA, the CDR3 is TGTGCCAGCAGCTGGGACAGAAACTATGGCTACACCTTC.

V usage is TRBV6-5 and J usage is TRBJ2-7; D call uncertain. Trimming took off 0 bases at V and 2 bases at J, with 11 bases between the two ends. Per the germline V gene, CDR1 is MNHEY and CDR2 is SVGAGI. This CDR3 comprises 15 residues. CDR3 residues: CASSYSPTRPYEQYF. The CDR3 DNA reads TGTGCCAGCAGTTACTCCCCGACTCGACCCTACGAGCAGTACTTC.

This clonotype has ten or more counts. The rearrangement links TRBV5-1 to TRBJ2-5; D is possibly TRBD2 (6 bases). The germline CDR1 and CDR2 sequences are SGHRS and YFSETQ. The CDR3 is 18 amino acids. Trimming pared 3 bases from V and 1 base from J, leaving 22 bases between. CDR3 in amino acids: CASSSSPGSGPSQETQYF. CDR3 in DNA: TGCGCCAGCAGCTCGTCTCCGGGGAGCGGGCCTTCCCAAGAGACCCAGTACTTC. Variable domain in full (rest from reference TRBV5-1 and TRBJ2-5): KAGVTQTPRYLIKTRGQQVTLSCSPISGHRSVSWYQQTPGQGLQFLFEYFSETQRNKGNFPGRFSGRQFSNSRSEMNVSTLELGDSALYLCASSSSPGSGPSQETQYFGPGTRLLVL.

This clonotype was counted ten times or more. V and J are TRBV4-3 and TRBJ1-6, with a weak D call TRBD1 (6 bases). Trimming removed 1 base at V and 4 bases at J, with 14 bases between. CDR1 is LGHNA and CDR2 is YSLEER in the germline V gene. The CDR3 has 17 residues. CDR3 loop: CASSQATGHLYNSPLHF. CDR3 DNA: TGCGCCAGCAGCCAAGCCACGGGACACCTTTATAATTCACCCCTCCACTTT.

The chain links TRBV18 to TRBJ1-2; TRBD1 aligns across 11 bases. CDR1 and CDR2 (germline): KGHSH, LQKENI. V gave up 0 bases and J gave up 1 base; unmatched junction bases: 1. This CDR3 region has 16 residues. CDR3 protein: CASSPPGQGDNYGYTF. In DNA form, the CDR3 reads TGTGCCAGCTCACCACCGGGACAGGGGGATAACTATGGCTACACCTTC.

With respect to this clonotype: A much larger clone is a single base away; this may be a read error. The V and J genes are TRBV5-1 and TRBJ1-6; 8 nucleotides align to TRBD1. The J segment lost 10 bases and the V segment lost 3 bases, leaving 9 bases of the junction unmatched. Germline CDR1 is SGHRS and CDR2 is YFSETQ. CDR3 length: 15 amino acids. The CDR3: CASSSGTGHSSPLHF. CDR3 DNA: TGCGCCAGCAGCTCCGGGACAGGACACTCCTCACCCCTCCACTTT.

This clonotype was found many times. V usage is TRBV5-1 and J usage is TRBJ1-1; 8 bases match TRBD1. Germline lookup yields CDR1 SGHRS and CDR2 YFSETQ. Unmatched junction bases numbered 5, after V lost 4 bases and J lost 6 bases. The length of the CDR3 is 13 residues. The CDR3 DNA reads TGCGCCAGCAGCCCCGGACAGGGACCTGAAGCTTTCTTT. Protein sequence: CASSPGQGPEAFF. The full variable domain, rest sourced from reference TRBV5-1 and TRBJ1-1, is KAGVTQTPRYLIKTRGQQVTLSCSPISGHRSVSWYQQTPGQGLQFLFEYFSETQRNKGNFPGRFSGRQFSNSRSEMNVSTLELGDSALYLCASSPGQGPEAFFGQGTRLTVV.

J is TRBJ2-7 and V is TRBV7-9; 9 bases are a match to TRBD1. This CDR3 has 17 amino acids. Germline lookup yields CDR1 SEHNR and CDR2 FQNEAQ (reference sequence). The trim removed 3 bases at V and 6 bases at J, leaving 15 bases unmatched. The CDR3 here is CASSFAKTGTGTSEQYF. CDR3 DNA: TGTGCCAGCAGCTTTGCTAAGACCGGGACAGGGACCTCCGAGCAGTACTTC. Looking up the rest from reference TRBV7-9 and TRBJ2-7 gives the full variable domain: DTGVSQNPRHKITKRGQNVTFRCDPISEHNRLYWYRQTLGQGPEFLTYFQNEAQLEKSRLLSDRFSAERPKGSFSTLEIQRTEQGDSAMYLCASSFAKTGTGTSEQYFGPGTRLTVT.

The rearrangement links TRBV6-2 or TRBV6-3 to TRBJ2-5, with TRBD2 matching 13 bases. The CDR3 is made up of 16 amino acids. Germline CDR1 reads MNHEY; CDR2 reads SVGEGT. V trimming: 5 bases; J trimming: 2 bases; junction bases outside the gene matches: 5. Here the CDR3 reads CASSAGTSGAQETQYF. CDR3 coding DNA: TGTGCCAGCAGTGCTGGGACTAGCGGGGCACAAGAGACCCAGTACTTC.

This clonotype turned up a few times. This chain connects TRBV7-6 to TRBJ1-6; 8 positions match TRBD1. CDR1 is SGHVS, CDR2 FNYEAQ, per germline. V lost 5 bases to trimming and J lost 6 bases; unmatched junction nucleotides: 12. The CDR3 is 17 residues long. CDR3 coding DNA: TGTGCCAGCAGCCCAACGGGCACGGACAGGGCTAATTCACCCCTCCACTTT. Its translation: CASSPTGTDRANSPLHF. Looking up the rest from reference TRBV7-6 and TRBJ1-6 gives the full variable domain: GAGVSQSPRYKVTKRGQDVALRCDPISGHVSLYWYRQALGQGPEFLTYFNYEAQQDKSGLPNDRFSAERPEGSISTLTIQRTEQRDSAMYRCASSPTGTDRANSPLHFGNGTRLTVT.

The chain employs TRBV4-3 and TRBJ2-7; D uncertain. Trimming took off 0 bases at V and 7 bases at J, with 13 bases between the two ends. Germline values: CDR1 LGHNA, CDR2 YSLEER. The CDR3 spans 14 residues. CDR3 DNA sequence: TGCGCCAGCAGCCAAGATGTCCGACTTGTGGAGCAGTACTTC. This codes for CASSQDVRLVEQYF.

This clonotype was seen at least ten times. The V gene is TRBV28, the J gene TRBJ1-2; D ambiguous. V was pared by 2 bases and J by 8 bases, with 18 bases between. CDR3 size: 15 residues. Per germline, CDR1 MDHEN and CDR2 SYDVKM. The CDR3 bases are TGTGCCAGCAGTTTAACCCCCCGTTTCGGGGAGGGCTACACCTTC. Amino acids: CASSLTPRFGEGYTF.

This clonotype occurred many times. The rearrangement joins TRBV7-9 to TRBJ2-2; D might be TRBD2 (5 bases). Germline assignment: CDR1 SEHNR and CDR2 FQNEAQ (reference sequence). This CDR3 is 16 amino acids long. V gave up 0 bases and J gave up 2 bases, with 10 bases separating them. The CDR3 DNA follows: TGTGCCAGCAGCTTAGCGCCCGGGGTTAACACCGGGGAGCTGTTTTTT. The encoded protein is CASSLAPGVNTGELFF.

This clonotype was observed at least ten times. The chain couples TRBV6-2 or TRBV6-3 to TRBJ1-4, with D perhaps TRBD1 (5 bases). The CDR3 spans 15 residues. Germline assignment: CDR1 MNHEY and CDR2 SVGEGT. Trimming removed 10 bases at V and 0 bases at J, with 15 bases between. CDR3 bases: TGTGCCACCCCACTGGGACGCTCAACTAATGAAAAACTGTTTTTT. Translation: CATPLGRSTNEKLFF.

This clonotype was found a few times. A read error may produce the germline difference seen at one junction end. The V call is TRBV15, the J call TRBJ2-7, with 7 nucleotides matching TRBD1. This CDR3 comprises 17 residues. Germline V gives CDR1 LNHNV, CDR2 YYDKDF (reference sequence). The CDR3 DNA reads TGTGCCACCAGCCGAGAGTTGTTGAGACAGGGAACATCCGAGCAGTACTTC. Its translation is CATSRELLRQGTSEQYF.

This clonotype appeared a few times. The chain links TRBV3-1 to TRBJ2-7; D not certain. Deletions cut 4 bases from V and 9 bases from J, with 19 bases between. In germline, CDR1 is LGHDT, CDR2 YNNKEL (reference sequence). The CDR3 spans 14 residues. The CDR3 DNA follows: TGTGCCAGCAGCCTCTCCCCGACGGGCCGTCGGCAGTACTTC. This sequence encodes CASSLSPTGRRQYF.

This clonotype was detected ten times or more. This chain joins TRBV5-5 and TRBJ1-6; TRBD1 might be the D (6 bases). The CDR3 spans 14 residues. Trimming took 5 bases from V and 9 from J, leaving 15 bases between them. The germline V gene has CDR1 SGHKS and CDR2 YYEKEE (reference sequence). CDR3 in amino acids: CASRGSGDISPLHF. The CDR3 nucleotides read TGTGCCAGCAGGGGGTCAGGGGATATTTCACCCCTCCACTTT. Using reference TRBV5-5 and TRBJ1-6 for the parts outside the CDR3, the full variable domain is DAGVTQSPTHLIKTRGQQVTLRCSPISGHKSVSWYQQVLGQGPQFIFQYYEKEERGRGNFPDRFSARQFPNYSSELNVNALLLGDSALYLCASRGSGDISPLHFGNGTRLTVT.

At least ten counts were recorded for this clonotype. The CDR3 loop reads CASSEDNEQFF. The CDR3 nucleotides read TGTGCCAGCAGTGAGGACAATGAGCAGTTCTTC. This rearrangement joins TRBV6-2 or TRBV6-3 to TRBJ2-1; the D is unclear. The germline CDR1 and CDR2 sequences are MNHEY and SVGEGT. This CDR3 has 11 amino acids. The V and J ends lost 5 bases and 5 bases respectively, with 4 bases between them.

This chain joins TRBV7-9 and TRBJ2-2; TRBD2 matches at 14 bases. The trim removed 5 bases at V and 1 base at J, leaving 6 bases unmatched. The CDR3 contains 18 residues. Per germline, CDR1 SEHNR and CDR2 FQNEAQ (reference sequence). CDR3 nucleotide sequence: TGTGCCAGCAGCCCCGGACTAGCGGGGGGTCTGAACACCGGGGAGCTGTTTTTT. Protein: CASSPGLAGGLNTGELFF.

This clonotype was observed a few times. The chain employs TRBV20-1 and TRBJ1-6; D is perhaps TRBD1 (5 bases). The V gene's germline CDR1 is DFQATT and CDR2 SNEGSKA (reference sequence). The CDR3 consists of 16 residues. Trimming stripped 6 bases from V and 0 bases from J, with 15 bases between. CDR3 sequence reads: CSAPVGGSSYNSPLHF. DNA for the CDR3: TGCAGTGCGCCCGTGGGGGGGAGCTCCTATAATTCACCCCTCCACTTT.

This clonotype was seen repeatedly, ten times or more. The chain joins TRBV12-5 to TRBJ1-5, with TRBD1 as a possible D gene (5 bases). CDR3 size: 16 residues. With 6 bases removed from V and 3 bases from J, the gap between germline ends came to 18 bases. Looked up from germline, CDR1 is LGHNT and CDR2 is FRNRAP. The CDR3 spells CASGSRLGGFNQPQHF. The CDR3, as DNA: TGTGCTAGTGGGTCAAGACTTGGGGGGTTCAATCAGCCCCAGCATTTT. The full variable domain, its missing parts supplied by reference TRBV12-5 and TRBJ1-5, is DARVTQTPRHKVTEMGQEVTMRCQPILGHNTVFWYRQTMMQGLELLAYFRNRAPLDDSGMPKDRFSAEMPDATLATLKIQPSEPRDSAVYFCASGSRLGGFNQPQHFGDGTRLSIL.

In this sample, this clonotype turned up a few times. This chain connects TRBV29-1 to TRBJ2-3; 9 bases match TRBD1. The trim removed 6 bases at V and 0 bases at J, leaving 4 bases unmatched. Germline V CDR1 and CDR2: SQVTM, ANQGSEA. The CDR3 is 14 residues long. The CDR3 is CSVGQGLSTDTQYF. CDR3 coding DNA: TGCAGCGTGGGACAGGGCTTAAGCACAGATACGCAGTATTTT.

The sample holds a few counts of this clonotype. This chain uses TRBV2 with TRBJ2-1; TRBD1 matches 7 bases. The CDR3 runs 17 residues. After removal of 6 bases from V and 0 bases from J, the junction contained 11 bases not matched to a gene. Germline V gene sequence: CDR1 SNHLY, CDR2 FYNNEI. The CDR3 reads CASSDREAPSSYNEQFF. In DNA form, the CDR3 reads TGTGCCAGCAGCGACAGGGAAGCACCGAGCTCCTACAATGAGCAGTTCTTC.

The chain uses TRBV15 and TRBJ1-2; 10 bases are shared with TRBD1. CDR1 is LNHNV and CDR2 is YYDKDF in the germline V gene (reference sequence). This CDR3 contains 15 residues. With 5 bases clipped from V and 8 bases from J, the junction kept 11 bases outside the gene matches. CDR3 residues: CATSGWGQGMGGYTF. CDR3 DNA sequence: TGTGCCACCAGCGGTTGGGGACAGGGGATGGGAGGCTACACCTTC.

This clonotype came up a few times. The rearrangement links TRBV18 to TRBJ1-1; 8 bases fit TRBD1. Per germline, CDR1 KGHSH and CDR2 LQKENI. This CDR3 region has 15 residues. V lost 3 bases, J lost 4 bases, and 7 bases stayed unmatched. The DNA for the CDR3 is TGTGCCAGCTCACCCCGGGCAGGGGGCATCACTGAAGCTTTCTTT. It yields the protein CASSPRAGGITEAFF. Using reference TRBV18 and TRBJ1-1 for the parts outside the CDR3, the full variable domain is NAGVMQNPRHLVRRRGQEARLRCSPMKGHSHVYWYRQLPEEGLKFMVYLQKENIIDESGMPKERFSAEFPKEGPSILRIQQVVRGDSAAYFCASSPRAGGITEAFFGQGTRLTVV.

This clonotype has ten or more counts. The chain carries TRBV20-1 and TRBJ1-1, with TRBD1 identical over 7 bases. CDR1 is DFQATT, CDR2 SNEGSKA, per germline (reference sequence). J lost 8 bases, V lost 0 bases, and 12 bases had no gene match. The CDR3 is made up of 15 amino acids. The CDR3 is CSARDGEGGGQEAFF. CDR3 sequence (DNA): TGCAGTGCTAGAGACGGGGAAGGGGGCGGCCAGGAAGCTTTCTTT.